The 20 T cell receptor beta chains reported below all come from one sample, sequenced in a study of T-cell reconstitution after alpha-beta-depleted transplantation in children. Unique molecular identifiers were incorporated during preparation of the TCRbeta library. TCRdb ran MiXCR on the PCR reads and lists one entry per CDR3 protein. Of approximately 980,000 distinct CDR3 sequences listed, about 29% are singletons. Here the sequenced sample was PBMCs, mostly from graft donor cells, taken 360 days after TCRalphabeta/CD19-depleted stem cell transplant. All receptors derive from a boy in the first two years of life who had a stem cell transplant for SCID, so the T cells may come from the graft donor.

This chain joins TRBV6-1 and TRBJ2-1; the D is unclear. V was pared by 1 base and J by 5 bases, with 18 bases between. Germline-derived CDR1 and CDR2 are MNHNS and SASEGT. This CDR3 comprises 17 residues. CDR3 residues: CASSEGVWGSGDNEQFF. DNA of the CDR3: TGTGCCAGCAGTGAAGGGGTATGGGGATCCGGCGACAATGAGCAGTTCTTC.

V is TRBV12-3 or TRBV12-4 and J is TRBJ1-1; 9 bases agree with TRBD1. The CDR3 runs 16 residues. V lost 5 bases to trimming and J lost 0 bases; unmatched junction nucleotides: 7. The CDR3: CASSLGQGLVNTEAFF. The CDR3 region has the DNA TGTGCCAGCAGTCTCGGACAGGGGCTGGTGAACACTGAAGCTTTCTTT.

The rearrangement joins TRBV20-1 to TRBJ1-6; 8 bases align to TRBD1. CDR1 DFQATT and CDR2 SNEGSKA come from the germline V gene (reference sequence). The CDR3 runs to 16 residues. V lost 0 bases to trimming and J lost 8 bases; unmatched junction nucleotides: 9. The chain's CDR3 is CSARERTGILHSPLHF. For the CDR3, the DNA is TGCAGTGCTAGAGAGCGGACAGGGATTCTCCATTCACCCCTCCACTTT.

The chain uses TRBV27 and TRBJ2-7; D uncertain. There are 14 residues in the CDR3. Germline V gene sequence: CDR1 MNHEY, CDR2 SMNVEV (reference sequence). The V end lost 2 bases, the J end lost 6 bases, and 14 bases lay between the germline ends. CDR3 amino acids: CASSLTSYLGEQYF. CDR3 DNA sequence: TGTGCCAGCAGTTTAACCTCTTACTTGGGCGAGCAGTACTTC.

This chain uses TRBV3-1 with TRBJ2-4; D unresolved. Germline V gives CDR1 LGHDT, CDR2 YNNKEL (reference sequence). The CDR3 is 14 residues long. Trimming took 3 bases from V and 1 from J, leaving 7 bases between them. CDR3 amino acids: CASSQPSAKNIQYF. For the CDR3, the DNA is TGTGCCAGCAGCCAGCCCTCGGCCAAAAACATTCAGTACTTC.

This clonotype has more than one count but fewer than ten. This chain uses TRBV7-9 with TRBJ1-5; D unresolved. The CDR3 runs 13 residues. V lost 5 bases to trimming and J lost 6 bases, with 11 bases between them. Germline V CDR1 and CDR2: SEHNR, FQNEAQ (reference sequence). CDR3 protein: CASSHKGFQPQHF. CDR3 sequence (DNA): TGTGCCAGCAGCCACAAGGGTTTTCAGCCCCAGCATTTT.

This clonotype was detected only a few times. V gene TRBV29-1 combines with J gene TRBJ2-3; the match to TRBD2 covers 14 bases. The J segment lost 1 base and the V segment lost 4 bases, leaving 4 bases of the junction unmatched. CDR1 and CDR2 (germline): SQVTM, ANQGSEA. The CDR3 is 16 amino acids. CDR3 in DNA: TGCAGCGTTGCTGGGACTAGCGGGGGTCGCACAGATACGCAGTATTTT. It encodes CSVAGTSGGRTDTQYF.

This clonotype came up a few times. V is TRBV15 and J is TRBJ2-3; D is unresolved. This CDR3 has 15 amino acids. In germline, CDR1 is LNHNV, CDR2 YYDKDF (reference sequence). Trimming removed 1 base from V and 2 bases from J, with 10 bases in between. DNA for the CDR3: TGTGCCACCAGCAGAGTGCGGTGGAACACAGATACGCAGTATTTT. Its translation is CATSRVRWNTDTQYF.

V usage is TRBV18 and J usage is TRBJ2-1, with D unresolved. Trimming removed 1 base from V and 6 bases from J, with 7 bases in between. This CDR3 is built from 13 residues. The germline CDR1 and CDR2 sequences are KGHSH and LQKENI. The CDR3 DNA reads TGTGCCAGCTCACCACTGCCCACCAATGAGCAGTTCTTC. Its translation is CASSPLPTNEQFF. The variable domain in full, completed from reference TRBV18 and TRBJ2-1, reads NAGVMQNPRHLVRRRGQEARLRCSPMKGHSHVYWYRQLPEEGLKFMVYLQKENIIDESGMPKERFSAEFPKEGPSILRIQQVVRGDSAAYFCASSPLPTNEQFFGPGTRLTVL.

The chain is built from TRBV5-1 and TRBJ2-3; TRBD1 agrees at 8 bases. Germline CDR1 reads SGHRS; CDR2 reads YFSETQ. The V segment lost 7 bases and the J segment 0 bases; nucleotides outside the gene matches: 4. The CDR3 has 14 residues. CDR3 sequence (DNA): TGCGCCAGCGCAGACAGGGGAAGCACAGATACGCAGTATTTT. It yields the protein CASADRGSTDTQYF.

V usage is TRBV11-1 and J usage is TRBJ2-2; D is undetermined. Trimming shortened V by 5 bases and J by 3 bases, and 10 bases separated the two germline ends. The length of the CDR3 is 14 residues. The germline V gene has CDR1 SGHAT and CDR2 FQDESV (reference sequence). CDR3 sequence reads: CASSPQRDTGELFF. The DNA of the CDR3 is TGTGCCAGCAGCCCACAACGGGACACCGGGGAGCTGTTTTTT.

This clonotype appeared a single time. J is TRBJ2-1 and V is TRBV18; a possible D gene is TRBD1 (6 bases). The CDR3 consists of 17 residues. In germline, CDR1 is KGHSH, CDR2 LQKENI. V shed 3 bases and J shed 5 bases, with 20 bases lying between them. CDR3 amino acids: CASSPEGDPLGNNEQFF. The CDR3, as DNA: TGTGCCAGCTCACCTGAGGGGGACCCTTTGGGTAACAATGAGCAGTTCTTC. The full variable domain, its missing parts supplied by reference TRBV18 and TRBJ2-1, is NAGVMQNPRHLVRRRGQEARLRCSPMKGHSHVYWYRQLPEEGLKFMVYLQKENIIDESGMPKERFSAEFPKEGPSILRIQQVVRGDSAAYFCASSPEGDPLGNNEQFFGPGTRLTVL.

The rearrangement joins TRBV2 to TRBJ1-4, with 8 positions matching TRBD1. The germline V gene has CDR1 SNHLY and CDR2 FYNNEI. Losses at the gene ends were 3 bases for V and 7 bases for J; bases not matched to a gene: 4. This CDR3 spans 14 amino acids. The CDR3 reads CASSETGAREKLFF. In nucleotides, the CDR3 is TGTGCCAGCAGTGAGACAGGGGCGCGTGAAAAACTGTTTTTT.

This rearrangement joins TRBV6-1 to TRBJ2-1; possibly TRBD1 or TRBD2 for D (6 bases each). Trimming cost V 9 bases and J 5 bases, with 14 bases left between them. The germline V gene has CDR1 MNHNS and CDR2 SASEGT. CDR3 size: 13 residues. As DNA, the CDR3 is TGTGCCAGTTGTCGGGGGCTGAACAATGAGCAGTTCTTC. It encodes CASCRGLNNEQFF.

This clonotype was counted only a few times. The chain carries TRBV7-2 and TRBJ2-5, with D unresolved. The CDR3 has 14 amino acids. With 2 bases removed from V and 4 bases from J, the gap between germline ends came to 11 bases. Germline V gives CDR1 SGHTA, CDR2 FQGNSA. The CDR3 reads CASSLRVVGETQYF. The CDR3 DNA sequence: TGTGCCAGCAGCTTAAGGGTGGTGGGAGAGACCCAGTACTTC.

This clonotype appeared a few times. The V call is TRBV4-3, the J call TRBJ1-3; D is unclear. Germline CDR1 reads LGHNA; CDR2 reads YSLEER. Trimming took off 0 bases at V and 0 bases at J, with 9 bases between the two ends. The CDR3 is made up of 16 amino acids. The CDR3 protein is CASSQDRANSGNTIYF. DNA of the CDR3: TGCGCCAGCAGCCAAGATCGGGCCAACTCTGGAAACACCATATATTTT.

The chain employs TRBV29-1 and TRBJ1-2; weak D call: TRBD1 (5 bases). CDR1 SQVTM and CDR2 ANQGSEA come from the germline V gene. V lost 6 bases to trimming and J lost 4 bases, with 18 bases between them. The CDR3 runs to 14 residues. The CDR3 nucleotides read TGCAGCGTAGACGGCGGCTGGAGGGGCTATGGCTACACCTTC. It yields the protein CSVDGGWRGYGYTF.

V usage is TRBV5-1 and J usage is TRBJ2-1; D may be TRBD1 (5 bases). Germline V CDR1 and CDR2: SGHRS, YFSETQ. The CDR3 extends over 15 amino acids. V dropped 2 bases and J dropped 4 bases, with 13 bases sitting between them. The CDR3 sequence is CASSFGALPYNEQFF. CDR3 DNA: TGCGCCAGCAGCTTTGGGGCCCTACCTTACAATGAGCAGTTCTTC. Drawing the rest from reference TRBV5-1 and TRBJ2-1, the complete variable domain is KAGVTQTPRYLIKTRGQQVTLSCSPISGHRSVSWYQQTPGQGLQFLFEYFSETQRNKGNFPGRFSGRQFSNSRSEMNVSTLELGDSALYLCASSFGALPYNEQFFGPGTRLTVL.

This chain connects TRBV20-1 to TRBJ1-5; tentatively, D is TRBD1 (5 bases). This CDR3 spans 13 amino acids. The V gene's germline CDR1 is DFQATT and CDR2 SNEGSKA (reference sequence). Trimming removed 7 bases from V and 4 bases from J, with 14 bases in between. CDR3 in DNA: TGCAGTGTGAGGGGCGTTGGGAATCAGCCCCAGCATTTT. Translation: CSVRGVGNQPQHF.

This clonotype was seen a few times. The chain combines TRBV4-3 with TRBJ2-1, with D perhaps matching TRBD2 (6 bases). The V gene's germline CDR1 is LGHNA and CDR2 YSLEER. The CDR3 loop spans 16 amino acids. Between the trimmed V and J ends, which lost 0 bases and 6 bases, there was a span of 15 bases. The CDR3 sequence is CASSQERRGPLNEQFF. The DNA of the CDR3 is TGCGCCAGCAGCCAAGAAAGGAGGGGACCTCTCAATGAGCAGTTCTTC.